The T cell receptor beta chain described here comes from a study of T cell repertoires in cytomegalovirus infection. Study details: Public TCR beta signature analysis indicated the presence of both CMV infection and matching HLA type. Study-wide results and limits: The cumulative frequency of public TCR beta families identified carriers of CMV plus the relevant HLA.

This clonotype was detected many times. Antigen unknown. TCRdb re-called the reads through MiXCR, storing one row per CDR3 protein. The repertoire holds around 130,000 distinct CDR3 sequences, with roughly 9% as singletons. Per the germline V gene, CDR1 is MNHNS and CDR2 is SASEGT. CDR3 length: 14 amino acids. V was clipped by 6 bases and J by 5 bases; unmatched bases: 6. This chain connects TRBV6-1 to TRBJ2-5; 10 nucleotides line up with TRBD2. Sample: PBMCs. The source of this sequence is a human donor in good health (CMV status not recorded). Some clones in this sample may be carry-over from other donors' samples. The CDR3 sequence: CASRKRGGDETQYF. CDR3 in DNA: TGTGCCAGCAGAAAGCGGGGGGGCGATGAGACCCAGTACTTC.